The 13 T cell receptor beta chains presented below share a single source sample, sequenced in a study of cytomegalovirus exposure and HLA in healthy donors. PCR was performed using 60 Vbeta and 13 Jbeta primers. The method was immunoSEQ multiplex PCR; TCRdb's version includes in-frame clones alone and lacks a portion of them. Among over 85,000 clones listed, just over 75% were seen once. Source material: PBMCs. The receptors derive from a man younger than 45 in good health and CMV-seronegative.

The CDR3 region is CASTGWGDTIYF. The DNA of the CDR3 is TGTGCCAGCACAGGGTGGGGTGACACCATATATTTT. The chain recombines TRBV6-1 with TRBJ1-3, with D perhaps TRBD1 (5 bases). Trimming took 7 bases from V and 8 from J, leaving 12 bases between them. The CDR3 is made up of 12 amino acids. Germline V lookup: CDR1 MNHNS, CDR2 SASEGT.

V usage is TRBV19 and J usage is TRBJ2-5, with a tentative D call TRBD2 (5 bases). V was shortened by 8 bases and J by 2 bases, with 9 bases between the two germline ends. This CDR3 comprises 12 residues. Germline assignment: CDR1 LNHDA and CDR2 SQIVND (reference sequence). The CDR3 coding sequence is TGTGCCAGTGGGCGGGTACAAGAGACCCAGTACTTC. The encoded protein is CASGRVQETQYF.

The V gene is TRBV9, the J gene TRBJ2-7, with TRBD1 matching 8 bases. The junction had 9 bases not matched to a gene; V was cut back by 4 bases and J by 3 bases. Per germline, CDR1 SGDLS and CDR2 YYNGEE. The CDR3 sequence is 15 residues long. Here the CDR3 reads CASSPTGQGVYEQYF. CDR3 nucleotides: TGTGCCAGCAGCCCAACCGGACAGGGTGTCTACGAGCAGTACTTC. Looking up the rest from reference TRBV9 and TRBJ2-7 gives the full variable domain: DSGVTQTPKHLITATGQRVTLRCSPRSGDLSVYWYQQSLDQGLQFLIQYYNGEERAKGNILERFSAQQFPDLHSELNLSSLELGDSALYFCASSPTGQGVYEQYFGPGTRLTVT.

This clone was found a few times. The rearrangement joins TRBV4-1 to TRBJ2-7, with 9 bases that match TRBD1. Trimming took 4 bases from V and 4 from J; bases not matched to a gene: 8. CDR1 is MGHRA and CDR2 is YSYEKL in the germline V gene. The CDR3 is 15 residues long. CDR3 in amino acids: CASSPGGTGIYEQYV. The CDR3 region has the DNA TGCGCCAGCAGCCCGGGTGGGACAGGGATTTACGAGCAGTACGTC.

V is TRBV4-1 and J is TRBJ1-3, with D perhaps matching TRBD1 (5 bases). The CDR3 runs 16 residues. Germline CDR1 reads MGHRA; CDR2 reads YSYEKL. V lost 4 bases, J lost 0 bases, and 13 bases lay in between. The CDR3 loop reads CASSPLGRDSGNTIYF. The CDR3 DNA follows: TGCGCCAGCAGCCCTCTCGGCAGGGACTCTGGAAACACCATATATTTT.

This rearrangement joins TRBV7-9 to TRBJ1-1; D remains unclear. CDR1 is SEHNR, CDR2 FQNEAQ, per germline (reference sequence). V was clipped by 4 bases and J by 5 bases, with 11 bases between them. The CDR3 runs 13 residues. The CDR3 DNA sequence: TGTGCCAGCAGCTCAAATCCGGTTACTGAAGCTTTCTTT. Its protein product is CASSSNPVTEAFF. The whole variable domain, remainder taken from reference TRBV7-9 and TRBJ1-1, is DTGVSQNPRHKITKRGQNVTFRCDPISEHNRLYWYRQTLGQGPEFLTYFQNEAQLEKSRLLSDRFSAERPKGSFSTLEIQRTEQGDSAMYLCASSSNPVTEAFFGQGTRLTVV.

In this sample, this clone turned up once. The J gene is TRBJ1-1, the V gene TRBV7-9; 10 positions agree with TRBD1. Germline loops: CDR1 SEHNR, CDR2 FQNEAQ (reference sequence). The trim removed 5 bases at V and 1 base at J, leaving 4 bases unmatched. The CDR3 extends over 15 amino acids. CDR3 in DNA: TGTGCCAGCAGCCTAAGGGACAGGGGGAACACTGAAGCTTTCTTT. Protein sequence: CASSLRDRGNTEAFF.

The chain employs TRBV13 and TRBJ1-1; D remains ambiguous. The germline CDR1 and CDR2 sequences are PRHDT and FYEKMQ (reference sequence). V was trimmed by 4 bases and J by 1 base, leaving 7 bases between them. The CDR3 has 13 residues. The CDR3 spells CASSSGRNTEAFF. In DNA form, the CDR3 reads TGTGCCAGCAGCTCCGGTCGGAACACTGAAGCTTTCTTT.

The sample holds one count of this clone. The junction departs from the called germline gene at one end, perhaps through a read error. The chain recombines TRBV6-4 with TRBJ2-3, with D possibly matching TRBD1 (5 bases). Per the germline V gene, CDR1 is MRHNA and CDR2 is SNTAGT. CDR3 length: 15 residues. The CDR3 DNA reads TGTGCCGGCAGTGACGGGTCAGGGAGCACAGATACGCAGTATTTT. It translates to CAGSDGSGSTDTQYF.

DNA of the CDR3: TGTGCCAGTCGCTTACCGGGACAGGCTAATGAAAAACTGTTTTTT. Protein: CASRLPGQANEKLFF. V and J are TRBV19 and TRBJ1-4; TRBD1 matches at 8 bases. Germline V gene data show CDR1 as LNHDA and CDR2 as SQIVND (reference sequence). Trimming removed 8 bases from V and 3 bases from J; junction bases left unmatched: 8. This CDR3 has 15 residues. The variable domain in full, with the rest retrieved from reference TRBV19 and TRBJ1-4, is DGGITQSPKYLFRKEGQNVTLSCEQNLNHDAMYWYRQDPGQGLRLIYYSQIVNDFQKGDIAEGYSVSREKKESFPLTVTSAQKNPTAFYLCASRLPGQANEKLFFGSGTQLSVL.

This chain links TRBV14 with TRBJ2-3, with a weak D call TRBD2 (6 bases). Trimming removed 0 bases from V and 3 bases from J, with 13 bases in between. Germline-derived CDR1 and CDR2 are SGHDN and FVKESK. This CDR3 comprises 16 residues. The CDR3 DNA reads TGTGCCAGCAGCCAAGACGGCGGGACGTATACAGATACGCAGTATTTT. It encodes CASSQDGGTYTDTQYF.

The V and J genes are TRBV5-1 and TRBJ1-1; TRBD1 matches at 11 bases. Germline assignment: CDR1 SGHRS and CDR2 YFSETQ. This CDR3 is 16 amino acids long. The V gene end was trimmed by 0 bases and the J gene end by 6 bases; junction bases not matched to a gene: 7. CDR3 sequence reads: CASSLALGQGASEAFF. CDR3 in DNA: TGCGCCAGCAGCTTGGCCCTCGGACAGGGGGCCTCTGAAGCTTTCTTT.

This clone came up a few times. CDR3 DNA sequence: TGTGCCAGCAGTCCAACAGGGGAGTTGGACACTGAAGCTTTCTTT. Its protein product is CASSPTGELDTEAFF. V usage is TRBV28 and J usage is TRBJ1-1; the match to TRBD1 covers 7 bases. Per the germline V gene, CDR1 is MDHEN and CDR2 is SYDVKM. The CDR3 runs to 15 residues. V lost 5 bases to trimming and J lost 3 bases; unmatched junction nucleotides: 9.